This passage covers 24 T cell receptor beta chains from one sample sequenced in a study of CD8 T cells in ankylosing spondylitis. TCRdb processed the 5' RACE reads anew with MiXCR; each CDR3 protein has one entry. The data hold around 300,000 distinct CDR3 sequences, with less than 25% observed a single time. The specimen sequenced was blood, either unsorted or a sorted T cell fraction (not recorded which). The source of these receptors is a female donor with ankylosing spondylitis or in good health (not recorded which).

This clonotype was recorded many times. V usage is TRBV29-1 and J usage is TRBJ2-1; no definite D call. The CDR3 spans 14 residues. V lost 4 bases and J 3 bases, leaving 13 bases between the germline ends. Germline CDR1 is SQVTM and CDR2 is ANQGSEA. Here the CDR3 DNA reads TGCAGCGTTGTAGGGCAGGCCAGCTACAATGAGCAGTTCTTC. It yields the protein CSVVGQASYNEQFF.

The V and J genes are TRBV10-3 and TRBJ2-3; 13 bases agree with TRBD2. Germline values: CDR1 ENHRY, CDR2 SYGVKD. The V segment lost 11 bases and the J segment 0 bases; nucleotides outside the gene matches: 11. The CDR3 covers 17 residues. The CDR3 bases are TGTGCCGTCGCCGGGACTAGCGGGATTAGTAGCACAGATACGCAGTATTTT. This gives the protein CAVAGTSGISSTDTQYF.

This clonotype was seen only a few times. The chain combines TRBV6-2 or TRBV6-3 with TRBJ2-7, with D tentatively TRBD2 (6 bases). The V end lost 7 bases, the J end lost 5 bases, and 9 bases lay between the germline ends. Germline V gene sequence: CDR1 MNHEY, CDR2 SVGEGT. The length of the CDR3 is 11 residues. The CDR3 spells CASTWEDEQYF. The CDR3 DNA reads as TGTGCCAGCACCTGGGAGGACGAGCAGTACTTC.

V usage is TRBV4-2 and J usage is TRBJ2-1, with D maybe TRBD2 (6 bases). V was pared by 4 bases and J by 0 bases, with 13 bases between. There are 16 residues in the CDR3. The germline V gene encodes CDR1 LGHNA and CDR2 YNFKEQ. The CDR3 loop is CASSPGGTPSYNEQFF. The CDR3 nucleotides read TGTGCCAGCAGCCCCGGGGGAACTCCCTCCTACAATGAGCAGTTCTTC.

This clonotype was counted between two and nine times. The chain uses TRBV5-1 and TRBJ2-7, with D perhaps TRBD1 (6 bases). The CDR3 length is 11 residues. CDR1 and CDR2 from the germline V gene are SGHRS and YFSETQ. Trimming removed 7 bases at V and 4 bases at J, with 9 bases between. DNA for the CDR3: TGCGCCAGCGGAACAGGGTACGAGCAGTACTTC. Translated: CASGTGYEQYF.

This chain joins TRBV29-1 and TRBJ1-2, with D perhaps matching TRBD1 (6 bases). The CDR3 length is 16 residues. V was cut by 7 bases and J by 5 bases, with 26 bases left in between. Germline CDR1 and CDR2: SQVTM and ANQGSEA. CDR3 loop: CSARLLSWRGGYGYTF. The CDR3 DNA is TGCAGCGCCCGTCTTTTGTCGTGGAGGGGGGGGTATGGCTACACCTTC.

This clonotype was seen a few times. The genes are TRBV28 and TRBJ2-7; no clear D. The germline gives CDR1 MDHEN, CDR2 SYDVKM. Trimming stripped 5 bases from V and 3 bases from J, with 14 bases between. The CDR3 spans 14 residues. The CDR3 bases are TGTGCCAGCAGTGAACACGGGCCCCGCTACGAGCAGTACTTC. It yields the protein CASSEHGPRYEQYF.

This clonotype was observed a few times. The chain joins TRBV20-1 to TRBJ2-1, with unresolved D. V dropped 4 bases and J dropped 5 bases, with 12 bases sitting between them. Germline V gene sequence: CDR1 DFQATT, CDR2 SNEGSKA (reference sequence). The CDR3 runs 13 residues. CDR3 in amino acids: CSATSPGNNEQFF. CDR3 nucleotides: TGCAGTGCTACCAGCCCAGGTAACAATGAGCAGTTCTTC.

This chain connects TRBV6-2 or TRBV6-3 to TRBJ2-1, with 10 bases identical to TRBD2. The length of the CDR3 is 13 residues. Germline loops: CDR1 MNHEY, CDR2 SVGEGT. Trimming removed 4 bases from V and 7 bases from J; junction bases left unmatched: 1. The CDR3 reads CASSSTSGNEQFF. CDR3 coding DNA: TGTGCCAGCAGTTCGACTAGCGGGAATGAGCAGTTCTTC.

CDR3 DNA: TGTGCCATCAGTGAAATGGATTCTAACACAGATACGCAGTATTTT. It translates to CAISEMDSNTDTQYF. The rearrangement links TRBV10-3 to TRBJ2-3; D is unresolved. From germline, CDR1 is ENHRY and CDR2 SYGVKD. V was pared by 3 bases and J by 2 bases, with 12 bases between. The CDR3 contains 15 residues.

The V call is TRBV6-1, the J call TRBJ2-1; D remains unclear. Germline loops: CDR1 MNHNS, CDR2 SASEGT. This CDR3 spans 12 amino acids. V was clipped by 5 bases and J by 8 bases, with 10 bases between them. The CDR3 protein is CASSPRHDEQFF. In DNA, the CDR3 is TGTGCCAGCAGTCCACGGCATGATGAGCAGTTCTTC.

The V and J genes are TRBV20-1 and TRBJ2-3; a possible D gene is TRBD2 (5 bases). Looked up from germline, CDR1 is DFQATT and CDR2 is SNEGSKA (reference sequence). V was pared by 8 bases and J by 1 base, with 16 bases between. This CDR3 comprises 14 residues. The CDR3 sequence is CSPSHLSGTDTQYF. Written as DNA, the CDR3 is TGCAGTCCGTCTCATCTTAGCGGCACAGATACGCAGTATTTT.

In DNA, the CDR3 is TGTGCCAGCAGTTACAATTTTCGGGGGAACACTGAAGCTTTCTTT. Protein sequence: CASSYNFRGNTEAFF. V usage is TRBV6-5 and J usage is TRBJ1-1; D call uncertain. Germline V gene sequence: CDR1 MNHEY, CDR2 SVGAGI. The CDR3 is 15 amino acids. V was pared by 2 bases and J by 1 base, with 11 bases between.

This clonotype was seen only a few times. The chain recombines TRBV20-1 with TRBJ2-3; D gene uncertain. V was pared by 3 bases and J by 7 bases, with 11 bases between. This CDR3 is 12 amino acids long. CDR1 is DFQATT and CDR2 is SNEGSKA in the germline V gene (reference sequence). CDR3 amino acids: CSARKGENTQYF. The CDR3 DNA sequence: TGCAGTGCTAGGAAGGGCGAGAATACGCAGTATTTT.

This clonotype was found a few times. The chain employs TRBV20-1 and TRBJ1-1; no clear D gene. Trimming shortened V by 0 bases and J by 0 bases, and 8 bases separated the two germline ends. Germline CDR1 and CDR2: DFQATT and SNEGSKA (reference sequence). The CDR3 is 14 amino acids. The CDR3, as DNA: TGCAGTGCTAGAGACTATAATTTGAACACTGAAGCTTTCTTT. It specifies CSARDYNLNTEAFF.

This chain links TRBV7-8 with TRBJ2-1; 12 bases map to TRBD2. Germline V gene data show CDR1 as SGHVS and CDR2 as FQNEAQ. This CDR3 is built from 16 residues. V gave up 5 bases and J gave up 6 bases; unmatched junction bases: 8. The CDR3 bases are TGTGCCAGCAGCCCTCGGACTAGCGGGAATATCAATGAGCAGTTCTTC. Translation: CASSPRTSGNINEQFF.

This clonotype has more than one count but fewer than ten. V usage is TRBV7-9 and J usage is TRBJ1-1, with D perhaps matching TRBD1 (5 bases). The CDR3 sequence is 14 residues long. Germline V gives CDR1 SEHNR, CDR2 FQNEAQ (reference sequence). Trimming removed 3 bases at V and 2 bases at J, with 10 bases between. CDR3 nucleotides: TGTGCCAGCAGCTTGTCTGGGGGAAACACTGAAGCTTTCTTT. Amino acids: CASSLSGGNTEAFF. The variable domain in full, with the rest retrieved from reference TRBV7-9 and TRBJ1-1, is DTGVSQNPRHKITKRGQNVTFRCDPISEHNRLYWYRQTLGQGPEFLTYFQNEAQLEKSRLLSDRFSAERPKGSFSTLEIQRTEQGDSAMYLCASSLSGGNTEAFFGQGTRLTVV.

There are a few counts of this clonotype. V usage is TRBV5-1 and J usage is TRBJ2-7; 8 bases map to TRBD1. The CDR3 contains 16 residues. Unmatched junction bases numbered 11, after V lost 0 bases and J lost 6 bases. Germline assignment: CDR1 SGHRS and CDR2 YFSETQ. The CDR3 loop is CASSLEQGGVRIEQYF. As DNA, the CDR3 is TGCGCCAGCAGCTTGGAACAGGGGGGAGTGCGGATCGAGCAGTACTTC.

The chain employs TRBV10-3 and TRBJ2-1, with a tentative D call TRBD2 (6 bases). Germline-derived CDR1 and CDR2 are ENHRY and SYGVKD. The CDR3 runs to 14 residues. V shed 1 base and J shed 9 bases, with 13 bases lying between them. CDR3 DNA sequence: TGTGCCATCAGTGAGTTGGCGGGGAGAAGTGAGCAGTTCTTC. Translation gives CAISELAGRSEQFF.

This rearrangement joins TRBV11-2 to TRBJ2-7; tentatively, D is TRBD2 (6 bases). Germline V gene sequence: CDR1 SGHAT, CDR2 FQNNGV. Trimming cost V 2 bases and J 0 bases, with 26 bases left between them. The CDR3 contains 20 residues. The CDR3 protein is CASSLNTRSGTGVVSYEQYF. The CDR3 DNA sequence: TGTGCCAGCAGCTTAAACACGCGGTCTGGGACGGGGGTCGTCTCCTACGAGCAGTACTTC.

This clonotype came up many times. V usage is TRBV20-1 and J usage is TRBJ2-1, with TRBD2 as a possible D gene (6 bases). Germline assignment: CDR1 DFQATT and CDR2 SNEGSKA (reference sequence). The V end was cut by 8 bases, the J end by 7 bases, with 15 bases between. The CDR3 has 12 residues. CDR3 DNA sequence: TGCAGTTGGAGGGCCATGAGGAATGAGCAGTTCTTC. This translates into CSWRAMRNEQFF.

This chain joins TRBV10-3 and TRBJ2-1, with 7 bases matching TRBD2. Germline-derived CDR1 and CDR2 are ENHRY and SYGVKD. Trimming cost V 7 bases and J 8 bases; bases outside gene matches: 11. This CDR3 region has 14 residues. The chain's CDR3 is CAITRDYQGYEQFF. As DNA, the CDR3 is TGTGCCATCACCCGGGACTACCAGGGCTATGAGCAGTTCTTC.

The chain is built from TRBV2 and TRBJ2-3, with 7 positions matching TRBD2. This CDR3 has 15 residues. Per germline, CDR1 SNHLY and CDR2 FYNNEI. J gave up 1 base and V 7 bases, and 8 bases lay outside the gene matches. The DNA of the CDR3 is TGTGCCAGCACCCGGAGACTAGCACGCACAGATACGCAGTATTTT. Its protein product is CASTRRLARTDTQYF.

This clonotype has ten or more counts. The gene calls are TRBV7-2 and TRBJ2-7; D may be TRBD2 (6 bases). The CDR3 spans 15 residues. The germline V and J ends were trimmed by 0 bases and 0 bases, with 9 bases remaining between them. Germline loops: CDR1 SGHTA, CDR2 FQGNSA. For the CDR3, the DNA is TGTGCCAGCAGCTTAGCGGGGGGTCTCTCCTACGAGCAGTACTTC. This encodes CASSLAGGLSYEQYF.